The 17 T cell receptor beta chains below were found in one sample sequenced in a study of control samples from healthy donors and cancer patients. Only in-frame clones appear in the TCRdb table, and some are missing; sequencing was by immunoSEQ multiplex PCR. The data contain under 110,000 clones, roughly 90% of them singletons. Sequencing was carried out using blood. The receptors come from a man in his thirties or forties in good health.

The CDR3 DNA sequence: TGCGCCAGCAGCCCCTCGAGCGGGCGGGCCTACAATGAGCAGTTCTTC. Encoded protein: CASSPSSGRAYNEQFF. The chain joins TRBV5-1 to TRBJ2-1; D possibly corresponds to TRBD2 (6 bases). Trimming left V 4 bases short and J 2 bases short, with 16 bases between. Germline CDR1 reads SGHRS; CDR2 reads YFSETQ. This CDR3 contains 16 residues.

This chain connects TRBV5-1 to TRBJ2-1; D is possibly TRBD2 (5 bases). Trimming took 1 base from V and 0 from J, leaving 14 bases between them. The CDR3 has 17 residues. Germline CDR1 reads SGHRS; CDR2 reads YFSETQ. The CDR3 DNA follows: TGCGCCAGCAGCTTGTTACCCGGGATTAGCTCCTACAATGAGCAGTTCTTC. Encoded protein: CASSLLPGISSYNEQFF.

This chain links TRBV6-5 with TRBJ2-1; TRBD1 aligns across 8 bases. Per the germline V gene, CDR1 is MNHEY and CDR2 is SVGAGI. This CDR3 has 15 residues. V shed 5 bases and J 4 bases; nucleotides not matched to a gene: 7. Here the CDR3 DNA reads TGTGCCAGCAGTCCCGACAGGGGAGCTTACAATGAGCAGTTCTTC. It encodes CASSPDRGAYNEQFF.

This sequence joins TRBV19 and TRBJ1-6; D ambiguous. The CDR3 totals 12 residues. Germline V lookup: CDR1 LNHDA, CDR2 SQIVND (reference sequence). The V and J ends lost 6 bases and 7 bases respectively, with 7 bases between them. The DNA of the CDR3 is TGTGCCAGTAGCCAGGCAAATTCACCCCTCCACTTT. This encodes CASSQANSPLHF.

V gene TRBV2 combines with J gene TRBJ1-5; D is ambiguous. Germline values: CDR1 SNHLY, CDR2 FYNNEI. V lost 7 bases and J lost 6, with 13 bases in between. The length of the CDR3 is 13 residues. The CDR3 sequence: CASTEIWAQPQHF. The CDR3 DNA sequence: TGTGCCAGCACCGAAATCTGGGCTCAGCCCCAGCATTTT.

This chain links TRBV27 with TRBJ2-3; the D is unclear. Trimming shortened V by 4 bases and J by 1 base, and 9 bases separated the two germline ends. Germline CDR1 and CDR2: MNHEY and SMNVEV (reference sequence). The CDR3 runs to 14 residues. The CDR3 bases are TGTGCCAGCAGTTCCCTCAGAGGCACAGATACGCAGTATTTT. This codes for CASSSLRGTDTQYF.

The rearrangement joins TRBV27 to TRBJ2-2; 9 nucleotides agree with TRBD1. Unmatched junction bases numbered 5, after V lost 2 bases and J lost 1 base. The CDR3 sequence is 17 residues long. The germline V gene encodes CDR1 MNHEY and CDR2 SMNVEV (reference sequence). The CDR3 sequence: CASSLEGQGWNTGELFF. For the CDR3, the DNA is TGTGCCAGCAGTTTAGAGGGACAGGGATGGAACACCGGGGAGCTGTTTTTT.

The rearrangement links TRBV7-2 to TRBJ1-6; D ambiguous. The CDR3 loop spans 15 amino acids. Looked up from germline, CDR1 is SGHTA and CDR2 is FQGNSA. V lost 1 base, J lost 7 bases, and 11 bases lay in between. CDR3 sequence (DNA): TGTGCCAGCAGCTTAGGGGTCAGCTCAAATTCACCCCTCCACTTT. Its translation: CASSLGVSSNSPLHF. Full variable domain (outside the CDR3, taken from reference TRBV7-2 and TRBJ1-6): GAGVSQSPSNKVTEKGKDVELRCDPISGHTALYWYRQSLGQGLEFLIYFQGNSAPDKSGLPSDRFSAERTGGSVSTLTIQRTQQEDSAVYLCASSLGVSSNSPLHFGNGTRLTVT.

The chain joins TRBV9 to TRBJ1-5; D not certain. V lost 0 bases, J lost 3 bases, and 10 bases lay in between. CDR3 length: 15 residues. Looked up from germline, CDR1 is SGDLS and CDR2 is YYNGEE. In DNA form, the CDR3 reads TGTGCCAGCAGCGTAGGTTCCAGCGCCAATCAGCCCCAGCATTTT. Amino acids: CASSVGSSANQPQHF. The full variable domain, rest sourced from reference TRBV9 and TRBJ1-5, is DSGVTQTPKHLITATGQRVTLRCSPRSGDLSVYWYQQSLDQGLQFLIQYYNGEERAKGNILERFSAQQFPDLHSELNLSSLELGDSALYFCASSVGSSANQPQHFGDGTRLSIL.

The J gene is TRBJ2-7, the V gene TRBV6-5; 7 nucleotides match TRBD2. The CDR3 runs 16 residues. Germline CDR1 reads MNHEY; CDR2 reads SVGAGI. J was trimmed by 5 bases and V by 4 bases; bases with no gene match: 14. DNA of the CDR3: TGTGCCAGCAGTTCCGGAGAGTTAGCGGGTGATCACGAGCAGTACGTC. Translated: CASSSGELAGDHEQYV.

The rearrangement joins TRBV11-3 to TRBJ2-2; D is unclear. Germline lookup yields CDR1 SGHNT and CDR2 YENEEA. The V end was cut by 3 bases, the J end by 0 bases, with 2 bases between. This CDR3 has 13 amino acids. The DNA for the CDR3 is TGTGCCAGCAGCTTCACGAACACCGGGGAGCTGTTTTTT. Protein sequence: CASSFTNTGELFF.

In its sample, this clone was seen once. The chain links TRBV19 to TRBJ1-3; D may be TRBD1 (6 bases). V gave up 3 bases and J gave up 5 bases, with 14 bases separating them. The CDR3 spans 15 residues. Germline CDR1 LNHDA, CDR2 SQIVND (reference sequence). The CDR3 spells CASSIPETGRNTIYF. CDR3 DNA sequence: TGTGCCAGTAGTATCCCCGAGACAGGCAGAAACACCATATATTTT.

The chain recombines TRBV18 with TRBJ1-1; 8 bases line up with TRBD1. Germline CDR1 reads KGHSH; CDR2 reads LQKENI. The CDR3 contains 14 residues. V shed 2 bases, J shed 4 bases, and the junction held 3 bases outside the gene matches. The CDR3, as DNA: TGTGCCAGCTCACCAGACGACAGGGGCACTGAAGCTTTCTTT. Translated, it gives CASSPDDRGTEAFF.

The V call is TRBV5-4, the J call TRBJ2-5; a possible D gene is TRBD1 (5 bases). The germline V gene encodes CDR1 SGHNT and CDR2 YYREEE (reference sequence). CDR3 size: 14 residues. Deletions cut 0 bases from V and 5 bases from J, with 11 bases between. The CDR3 spells CASSLGTSVETQYF. CDR3 DNA: TGTGCCAGCAGCTTGGGGACAAGCGTCGAGACCCAGTACTTC.

The sample holds one count of this clone. This rearrangement joins TRBV28 to TRBJ1-3; D is possibly TRBD1 (5 bases). V shed 5 bases and J shed 0 bases, with 14 bases lying between them. This CDR3 has 16 amino acids. CDR1 MDHEN and CDR2 SYDVKM come from the germline V gene. The CDR3 DNA follows: TGTGCCAGCAGTGTCCCCACAGGTTCCTCTGGAAACACCATATATTTT. It encodes CASSVPTGSSGNTIYF. The whole variable domain, remainder taken from reference TRBV28 and TRBJ1-3, is DVKVTQSSRYLVKRTGEKVFLECVQDMDHENMFWYRQDPGLGLRLIYFSYDVKMKEKGDIPEGYSVSREKKERFSLILESASTNQTSMYLCASSVPTGSSGNTIYFGEGSWLTVV.

The chain couples TRBV4-1 to TRBJ1-2; 10 nucleotides match TRBD1. The CDR3 runs 13 residues. The germline V gene encodes CDR1 MGHRA and CDR2 YSYEKL. V gave up 3 bases and J gave up 7 bases; unmatched junction bases: 2. CDR3 region: CASSQGQGLGYTF. CDR3 in DNA: TGCGCCAGCAGCCAGGGACAGGGGCTTGGCTACACCTTC.

The rearrangement joins TRBV7-2 to TRBJ1-6, with 8 bases fitting TRBD1. J gave up 11 bases and V 5 bases, and 5 bases lay outside the gene matches. This CDR3 contains 13 residues. The germline V gene encodes CDR1 SGHTA and CDR2 FQGNSA. The CDR3 DNA sequence: TGTGCCAGCAGCCCCGGACAGGGTACACCCCTCCACTTT. Residues: CASSPGQGTPLHF.